Listed below are T cell receptor beta chains from one sample, sequenced in a study of blood T cell repertoires in COVID-19. Clones were sequenced by immunoSEQ multiplex PCR, and TCRdb holds only the in-frame ones, with some missing. The profile shows 75,000 to 100,000 clones, 83% of them singletons. Sequenced: peripheral blood. The origin of the receptors is a woman older than 75 with acute or convalescent COVID-19. CDR3s include the opening cysteine and the closing phenylalanine or tryptophan. D genes are given only for firm matches. For some rows the clone size is stated as once, few or many, or as a class when expanded; others skip it.

D gene: -; clone size: -; J gene: TRBJ1-5; CDR3 length: 14; V gene: TRBV4-2; CDR3 DNA: TGTGCCAGCAGCCATTGGGGCAAAGATCAGCCCCAGCATTTT; CDR3 protein: CASSHWGKDQPQHF
D gene: -; clone size: -; J gene: TRBJ2-1; CDR3 length: 15; V gene: TRBV11-3; CDR3 DNA: TGTGCCAGCAGCTTACGGGAGACGGGCTACAATGAGCAGTTCTTC; CDR3 protein: CASSLRETGYNEQFF
D gene: TRBD2; clone size: -; J gene: TRBJ2-7; CDR3 length: 14; V gene: TRBV11-2; CDR3 DNA: TGTGCCAGCAGACCAGCGGGAGGGCCCTACGAGCAGTACTTC; CDR3 protein: CASRPAGGPYEQYF
D gene: -; clone size: -; J gene: TRBJ2-7; CDR3 length: 14; V gene: TRBV6-5; CDR3 DNA: TGTGCCAGCAGTCGCCCTGGCAGCTCCTACGAGCAGTACTTC; CDR3 protein: CASSRPGSSYEQYF
D gene: -; clone size: -; J gene: TRBJ1-6; CDR3 length: 15; V gene: TRBV7-2; CDR3 DNA: TGTGCCAGCAGCCCTGGGGGGGGGATTGGTTCACCCCTCCACTTT; CDR3 protein: CASSPGGGIGSPLHF
D gene: TRBD1; clone size: -; J gene: TRBJ1-5; CDR3 length: 15; V gene: TRBV18; CDR3 DNA: TGTGCCAGCTCTCTCGGACAGGGGGGAAATCAGCCCCAGCATTTT; CDR3 protein: CASSLGQGGNQPQHF
D gene: TRBD1; clone size: -; J gene: TRBJ1-1; CDR3 length: 13; V gene: TRBV11-3; CDR3 DNA: TGTGCCAGCAGCCGTCCCAGGGGGCCTGAAGCTTTCTTT; CDR3 protein: CASSRPRGPEAFF
D gene: -; clone size: -; J gene: TRBJ2-6; CDR3 length: 18; V gene: TRBV6-2/TRBV6-3; CDR3 DNA: TGTGCCAGCAGTCTCCGCGACAGCTTTTCCTCTGGGGCCAACGTCCTGACTTTC; CDR3 protein: CASSLRDSFSSGANVLTF
D gene: TRBD1; clone size: -; J gene: TRBJ2-3; CDR3 length: 16; V gene: TRBV7-2; CDR3 DNA: TGTGCCAGCAGCTTAGCAGGGGGCAGGCGCACAGATACGCAGTATTTT; CDR3 protein: CASSLAGGRRTDTQYF
D gene: -; clone size: -; J gene: TRBJ2-3; CDR3 length: 12; V gene: TRBV12-3/TRBV12-4; CDR3 DNA: TGTGCCAACCGGGAGTCCACAGATACGCAGTATTTT; CDR3 protein: CANRESTDTQYF
D gene: -; clone size: once; J gene: TRBJ2-5; CDR3 length: 14; V gene: TRBV5-6; CDR3 DNA: TGTGCCAGCAGCTTGACAGGGATCCAAGAGACCCAGTACTTC; CDR3 protein: CASSLTGIQETQYF
D gene: TRBD1; clone size: once; J gene: TRBJ2-7; CDR3 length: 13; V gene: TRBV28; CDR3 DNA: TGTGCCAGCAGGCTACAGGGGGCCTACGAGCAGTACTTC; CDR3 protein: CASRLQGAYEQYF